Sequencing of this T cell receptor (beta chain) was carried out in a study of blood T cell repertoires in COVID-19. In germline, CDR1 is LGHDT, CDR2 YNNKEL (reference sequence). The CDR3 is 15 amino acids. V lost 2 bases, J lost 5 bases, and 13 bases lay in between. In the original analysis: Reference gene primer amplification gave nucleated cell count estimates. The assay was immunoSEQ multiplex PCR, and TCRdb's table has in-frame clones only and misses some. The V and J calls and the clone size are those of that table, but D and trimming were determined from the DNA. This table holds under 250,000 clones, roughly 80% found once.

Sequenced input: peripheral blood. This chain uses TRBV3-1 (or the pseudogene TRBV3-2) with TRBJ2-1; weak D call: TRBD2 (6 bases). This receptor was obtained from a woman aged 55-70 years who had recovered from COVID-19. In DNA, the CDR3 is TGTGCCAGCAGCCAATCCCACGGGGGTCACAATGAGCAGTTCTTC. Protein product: CASSQSHGGHNEQFF.